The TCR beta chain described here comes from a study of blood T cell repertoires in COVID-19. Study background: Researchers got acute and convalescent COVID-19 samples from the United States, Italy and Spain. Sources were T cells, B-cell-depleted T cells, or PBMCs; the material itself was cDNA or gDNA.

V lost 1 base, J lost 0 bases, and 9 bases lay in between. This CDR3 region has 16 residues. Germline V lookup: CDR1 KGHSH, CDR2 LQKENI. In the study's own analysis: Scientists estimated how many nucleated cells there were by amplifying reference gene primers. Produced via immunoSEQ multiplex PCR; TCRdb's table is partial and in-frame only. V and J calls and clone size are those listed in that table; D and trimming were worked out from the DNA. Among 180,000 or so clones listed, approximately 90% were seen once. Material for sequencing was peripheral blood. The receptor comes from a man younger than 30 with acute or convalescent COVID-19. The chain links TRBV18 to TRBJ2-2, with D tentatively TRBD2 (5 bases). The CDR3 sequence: CASSPRSGTNTGELFF. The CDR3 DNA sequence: TGTGCCAGCTCACCACGATCCGGGACGAACACCGGGGAGCTGTTTTTT.